This entry lists 26 T cell receptor beta chains sequenced from one sample in a study of quantifying T cell responses using KT2 cells. Looking at the study overall: RNA was reverse transcribed with TCR alpha and beta constant-region primers.

Each cDNA got a UMI-containing oligo ligated at its 3' end. First-round PCR used three to five cycles and beta primers RC1.1 and RC1.2 covering TRBC1 and TRBC2. TCRdb fed the UMI-ligation and nested PCR reads into MiXCR, producing one record per CDR3 protein. The sample lists approximately 57,000 distinct CDR3 sequences; over 9% were seen once. The sequenced sample consisted of PBMCs spiked with cells of the T cell clone KT2. The source of these receptors is a human donor.

This clonotype was recorded many times. The chain employs TRBV11-2 and TRBJ2-7; 10 nucleotides align to TRBD2. This CDR3 is built from 16 residues. With 4 bases clipped from V and 3 bases from J, the junction kept 9 bases outside the gene matches. CDR1 SGHAT and CDR2 FQNNGV come from the germline V gene. The CDR3 is CASSYNLAGEGYEQYF. CDR3 in DNA: TGTGCCAGCAGCTACAATCTAGCGGGAGAGGGCTACGAGCAGTACTTC.

This rearrangement joins TRBV23-1 to TRBJ2-3, with TRBD2 as a possible D gene (5 bases). TRBV23-1 is an open reading frame, and its role is uncertain. The germline V and J ends were trimmed by 11 bases and 0 bases, with 12 bases remaining between them. The CDR3 spans 13 residues. The DNA of the CDR3 is TGCGCCCGCAAGTGGACTAGCACAGATACGCAGTATTTT. Amino acids: CARKWTSTDTQYF.

The chain joins TRBV10-1 to TRBJ2-2; D might be TRBD2 (7 bases). V shed 0 bases and J shed 6 bases, with 14 bases lying between them. The CDR3 extends over 16 amino acids. Germline assignment: CDR1 WNHNN and CDR2 SYGVQD (reference sequence). CDR3 sequence reads: CASSESRGLRAGELFF. In nucleotides, the CDR3 is TGCGCCAGCAGTGAGTCGCGGGGGCTTAGGGCCGGGGAGCTGTTTTTT.

In its sample, this clonotype was seen many times. This rearrangement joins TRBV5-1 to TRBJ2-3, with a weak D call TRBD1 (6 bases). Germline values: CDR1 SGHRS, CDR2 YFSETQ. Trimming pared 1 base from V and 3 bases from J, leaving 12 bases between. The CDR3 totals 15 residues. The CDR3 region is CASSLIGGATDTQYF. The DNA of the CDR3 is TGCGCCAGCAGCTTGATTGGGGGCGCGACAGATACGCAGTATTTT. Drawing the rest from reference TRBV5-1 and TRBJ2-3, the complete variable domain is KAGVTQTPRYLIKTRGQQVTLSCSPISGHRSVSWYQQTPGQGLQFLFEYFSETQRNKGNFPGRFSGRQFSNSRSEMNVSTLELGDSALYLCASSLIGGATDTQYFGPGTRLTVL.

The V and J genes are TRBV6-5 and TRBJ2-6, with D maybe TRBD1 (5 bases). Germline assignment: CDR1 MNHEY and CDR2 SVGAGI. This CDR3 region has 15 residues. V lost 5 bases and J lost 0, with 8 bases in between. The CDR3 DNA reads TGTGCCAGCAGTGTACAGGTCTCTGGGGCCAACGTCCTGACTTTC. Its translation: CASSVQVSGANVLTF.

The table lists this clonotype with a few counts. The junction and the germline gene differ at one end; a read error may be behind it. The chain joins TRBV6-5 to TRBJ2-5; 10 bases agree with TRBD2. The CDR3 covers 15 residues. Germline lookup yields CDR1 MNHEY and CDR2 SVGAGI. The CDR3 DNA reads as TGTGCCAGCAGTACTAGCGGGAACCCTCAAGAGACCCGGTACTTC. This codes for CASSTSGNPQETRYF.

The chain combines TRBV14 with TRBJ2-3; 9 bases map to TRBD1. Unmatched junction bases numbered 19, after V lost 1 base and J lost 14 bases. Germline V gene sequence: CDR1 SGHDN, CDR2 FVKESK. The CDR3 length is 17 residues. CDR3 DNA sequence: TGTGCCAGCAGCCAAGGACGTCCGGGACAGGGCCCAACTGTTCTGTATTTT. It codes for CASSQGRPGQGPTVLYF.

This clonotype has a count of ten or more. V gene TRBV3-1 combines with J gene TRBJ2-2; 9 positions agree with TRBD2. Germline assignment: CDR1 LGHDT and CDR2 YNNKEL (reference sequence). The ends lost 2 bases at V and 7 bases at J; junction bases unmatched: 8. CDR3 size: 16 residues. The CDR3 coding sequence is TGTGCCAGCAGCCAATCGCGGGGGGGCCGATTCGGGGAGCTGTTTTTT. Translating gives CASSQSRGGRFGELFF.

This clonotype was found many times. The chain recombines TRBV7-8 with TRBJ2-3; D unresolved. This CDR3 has 12 amino acids. V lost 3 bases, J lost 3 bases, and 4 bases lay in between. CDR1 and CDR2 from the germline V gene are SGHVS and FQNEAQ. The DNA for the CDR3 is TGTGCCAGCAGCTTCAGGACAGATACGCAGTATTTT. Translated, it gives CASSFRTDTQYF.

V gene TRBV2 combines with J gene TRBJ2-1, with 9 bases identical to TRBD2. The CDR3 is 16 amino acids. Germline CDR1 reads SNHLY; CDR2 reads FYNNEI. With 5 bases clipped from V and 9 bases from J, the junction kept 14 bases outside the gene matches. The CDR3 sequence: CASSWTSAPQVGEQFF. CDR3 in DNA: TGTGCCAGCAGTTGGACTAGCGCTCCCCAGGTGGGTGAGCAGTTCTTC.

A few counts support this clonotype. The chain combines TRBV6-2 or TRBV6-3 with TRBJ1-2; D is unresolved. The germline V gene encodes CDR1 MNHEY and CDR2 SVGEGT. The length of the CDR3 is 11 residues. V gave up 5 bases and J gave up 4 bases, with 5 bases separating them. In nucleotides, the CDR3 is TGTGCCAGCAGTCAAATCTATGGCTACACCTTC. Protein: CASSQIYGYTF.

The chain uses TRBV2 and TRBJ1-2; no definite D call. Per germline, CDR1 SNHLY and CDR2 FYNNEI. V was trimmed by 4 bases and J by 2 bases, leaving 11 bases between them. The CDR3 loop spans 14 amino acids. The CDR3 nucleotides read TGTGCCAGCAGTGGGAGGTCCGAGAACTATGGCTACACCTTC. This encodes CASSGRSENYGYTF.

This clonotype turned up a few times. The rearrangement uses TRBV11-2 and TRBJ2-1, with 7 bases identical to TRBD2. There are 19 residues in the CDR3. V gave up 5 bases and J gave up 8 bases; unmatched junction bases: 24. The V gene's germline CDR1 is SGHAT and CDR2 FQNNGV. In DNA form, the CDR3 reads TGTGCCAGCAGCCTTACGGAAGAGCGGGGCTCCCCCTCCCGGCATGAGCAGTTCTTC. This encodes CASSLTEERGSPSRHEQFF.

This clonotype has more than one count but fewer than ten. The chain combines TRBV3-1 with TRBJ2-2; D is perhaps TRBD1 (6 bases). Germline assignment: CDR1 LGHDT and CDR2 YNNKEL (reference sequence). The CDR3 sequence is 12 residues long. V was cut by 4 bases and J by 13 bases, with 13 bases left in between. CDR3 residues: CASSPPGVRLFF. In DNA form, the CDR3 reads TGTGCCAGCAGCCCACCAGGGGTCAGGCTGTTTTTT.

This clonotype was recorded at least ten times. The chain links TRBV12-3 or TRBV12-4 to TRBJ2-3, with TRBD2 as a possible D gene (5 bases). Trimming removed 0 bases at V and 1 base at J, with 14 bases between. The CDR3 loop spans 17 amino acids. The CDR3 is CASSLASASLRTDTQYF. CDR3 DNA: TGTGCCAGCAGTTTAGCGTCGGCTAGCCTTCGCACAGATACGCAGTATTTT.

The rearrangement uses TRBV13 and TRBJ1-1; no clear D. From germline, CDR1 is PRHDT and CDR2 FYEKMQ (reference sequence). There are 15 residues in the CDR3. V gave up 1 base and J gave up 4 bases, with 13 bases separating them. CDR3 loop: CASSLVGQRGTEAFF. The CDR3, as DNA: TGTGCCAGCAGCTTAGTTGGCCAGCGGGGCACTGAAGCTTTCTTT.

At least ten counts were recorded for this clonotype. The J gene is TRBJ2-4, the V gene TRBV10-2; 10 nucleotides match TRBD2. With 4 bases clipped from V and 3 bases from J, the junction kept 6 bases outside the gene matches. The germline V gene encodes CDR1 WSHSY and CDR2 SAAADI. The CDR3 length is 16 residues. Written as DNA, the CDR3 is TGCGCCAGCAGTGCCACTAGCGGGGTTGACAAAAACATTCAGTACTTC. This encodes CASSATSGVDKNIQYF.

The chain is built from TRBV25-1 and TRBJ1-1; perhaps TRBD1 as D (5 bases). Deletions cut 1 base from V and 5 bases from J, with 11 bases between. The germline CDR1 and CDR2 sequences are MGHDK and SYGVNS. There are 14 residues in the CDR3. CDR3 sequence reads: CASSEWGDGTEAFF. CDR3 coding DNA: TGTGCCAGCAGTGAATGGGGGGACGGGACTGAAGCTTTCTTT.

J is TRBJ2-3 and V is TRBV14; TRBD2 aligns across 8 bases. With V trimmed by 5 bases and J by 5 bases, 6 bases remained unmatched. The length of the CDR3 is 14 residues. Germline V CDR1 and CDR2: SGHDN, FVKESK. CDR3 loop: CASSSTSGVDTQYF. The CDR3 DNA sequence: TGTGCCAGCAGCTCTACTAGCGGTGTAGATACGCAGTATTTT.

In its sample, this clonotype was seen many times. This chain links TRBV6-6 with TRBJ2-7, with a weak D call TRBD1 (5 bases). Trimming shortened V by 6 bases and J by 4 bases, and 13 bases separated the two germline ends. In germline, CDR1 is MNHNY, CDR2 SVGAGI (reference sequence). The CDR3 runs to 13 residues. The CDR3 DNA reads as TGTGCCAGCAGCCCAGGGTCAAGGTACGAGCAGTACTTC. Protein: CASSPGSRYEQYF.

Only a few counts were recorded for this clonotype. The V gene is TRBV25-1, the J gene TRBJ2-3; 7 nucleotides match TRBD2. The CDR3 loop spans 14 amino acids. Germline V gene lookup returns CDR1 MGHDK and CDR2 SYGVNS. V dropped 2 bases and J dropped 3; count of bases not matched to a gene: 2. DNA of the CDR3: TGTGCCAGCAGTGAAGGGCGGGGGACAGATACGCAGTATTTT. Its translation is CASSEGRGTDTQYF.

The rearrangement uses TRBV3-1 and TRBJ2-1, with D perhaps matching TRBD2 (6 bases). The V end lost 2 bases, the J end lost 6 bases, and 11 bases lay between the germline ends. The CDR3 runs 14 residues. The germline V gene has CDR1 LGHDT and CDR2 YNNKEL (reference sequence). CDR3 sequence (DNA): TGTGCCAGCAGCCAAATGGGGGGAAGCAATGAGCAGTTCTTC. Its translation: CASSQMGGSNEQFF.

This clonotype was seen only a few times. The chain carries TRBV5-1 and TRBJ1-2; possibly TRBD1 for D (5 bases). Trimming removed 4 bases at V and 8 bases at J, with 9 bases between. The CDR3 runs 11 residues. Germline V gives CDR1 SGHRS, CDR2 YFSETQ. CDR3 DNA sequence: TGCGCCAGCAGCGTCAGGGTAGGCTACACCTTC. Its protein is CASSVRVGYTF.

In this sample, this clonotype turned up many times. The chain employs TRBV20-1 and TRBJ1-5; D possibly corresponds to TRBD1 (5 bases). Germline V gives CDR1 DFQATT, CDR2 SNEGSKA (reference sequence). Deletions cut 3 bases from V and 5 bases from J, with 11 bases between. The CDR3 has 13 amino acids. In DNA form, the CDR3 reads TGCAGTGCTAGGGTGGGGCGGGATCAGCCCCAGCATTTT. The encoded protein is CSARVGRDQPQHF.

The J gene is TRBJ2-5, the V gene TRBV7-7, with D possibly being TRBD2 (5 bases). The CDR3 is 16 residues long. V dropped 3 bases and J dropped 1 base, with 15 bases sitting between them. CDR1 is SSHAT, CDR2 FNYEAQ, per germline (reference sequence). For the CDR3, the DNA is TGTGCCAGCAGCTTGCGACCCCTCGGAGGCCAAGAGACCCAGTACTTC. Translation: CASSLRPLGGQETQYF.

This clonotype was seen a few times. The chain employs TRBV2 and TRBJ2-5, with D possibly TRBD2 on 5 matching bases. CDR1 SNHLY and CDR2 FYNNEI come from the germline V gene. The CDR3 has 13 residues. Trimming shortened V by 6 bases and J by 0 bases, and 8 bases separated the two germline ends. The CDR3 DNA is TGTGCCAGCAGGTCGGGGTACCAAGAGACCCAGTACTTC. It encodes CASRSGYQETQYF.